The T cell receptor beta chain under discussion was sequenced for a study of blood T cells in healthy people across ages. The authors extracted at least 6 micrograms of total RNA per sample. Of note for this clonotype: Antigen: not known.

For the second PCR, which ran for roughly 6 to 12 cycles, a sample-barcoded 5' primer and a J-beta primer mix were used. Tags on each cDNA molecule came from a template-switch adaptor with 12 random nucleotides. Every individual sample yielded 2.5 million or more paired-end reads (each containing CDR3). Each CDR3 protein gets one entry after TCRdb re-called the 5' RACE reads with MiXCR. The table records roughly 1.5 million distinct CDR3 sequences, about 45% of them present only once. General study points: Diversity estimated from one million T cells was considered an underestimate.

The sample was blood. This receptor was obtained from a woman between 18 and 29 years old in good health.

CDR3 bases: TGTGCCAGCAGCACCATCACAGCAGCGGGGAAACCCAAAAACATTCAGTACTTC. The encoded protein is CASSTITAAGKPKNIQYF. The chain recombines TRBV21-1 with TRBJ2-4; the D segment call TRBD2 is taken from the table without a DNA check. TRBV21-1 has pseudogene status. The length of the CDR3 is 18 residues.